This T cell receptor beta chain was identified during a study of shared clonotypes between healthy human individuals. Sequenced by immunoSEQ multiplex PCR; TCRdb stores in-frame clones only, minus some. The sample carries approximately 2.5 million clones, 80% to 95% recorded once. This clone was seen a few times. Germline loops: CDR1 MDHEN, CDR2 SYDVKM. Trimming shortened V by 5 bases and J by 3 bases, and 16 bases separated the two germline ends. This CDR3 region has 15 residues. This sequence originates from a man aged 18 to 30 in good health. Some clones in this sample may be carry-over from other donors' samples. This chain uses TRBV28 with TRBJ1-2, with D possibly matching TRBD1 (6 bases). Sequencing input: naive CD4+ T cells from PBMCs. Described subset: CD45RA+ positively selected. The DNA for the CDR3 is TGTGCCAGCAGTCCGACCTCGGACAGAGACTATGGCTACACCTTC. This codes for CASSPTSDRDYGYTF.